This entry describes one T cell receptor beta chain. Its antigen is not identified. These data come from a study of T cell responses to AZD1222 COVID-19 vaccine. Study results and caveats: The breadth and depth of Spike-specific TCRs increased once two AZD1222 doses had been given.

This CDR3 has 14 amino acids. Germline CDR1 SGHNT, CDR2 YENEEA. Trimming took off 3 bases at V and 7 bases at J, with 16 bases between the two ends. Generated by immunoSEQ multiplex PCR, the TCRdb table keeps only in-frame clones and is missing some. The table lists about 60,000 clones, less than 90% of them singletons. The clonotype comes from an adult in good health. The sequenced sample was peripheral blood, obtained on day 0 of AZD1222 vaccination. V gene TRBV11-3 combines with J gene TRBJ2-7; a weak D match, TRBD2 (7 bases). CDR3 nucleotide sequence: TGTGCCAGCAGCTTTGGGGGGGCCGCCGGAGAGCAGTACTTC. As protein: CASSFGGAAGEQYF.